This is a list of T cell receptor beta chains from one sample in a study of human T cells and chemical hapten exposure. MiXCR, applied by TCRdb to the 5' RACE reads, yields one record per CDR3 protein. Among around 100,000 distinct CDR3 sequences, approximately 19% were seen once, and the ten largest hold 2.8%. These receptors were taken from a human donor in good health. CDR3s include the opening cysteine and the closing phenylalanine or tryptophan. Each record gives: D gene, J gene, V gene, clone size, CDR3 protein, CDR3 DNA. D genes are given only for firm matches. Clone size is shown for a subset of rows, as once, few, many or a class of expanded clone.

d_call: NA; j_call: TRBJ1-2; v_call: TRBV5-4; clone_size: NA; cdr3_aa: CASSLAATANYGYTF; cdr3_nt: TGTGCCAGCAGCTTGGCAGCGACAGCTAACTATGGCTACACCTTC
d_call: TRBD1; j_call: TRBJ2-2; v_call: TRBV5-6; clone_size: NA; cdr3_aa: CASSLSGGNTGELFF; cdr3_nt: TGTGCCAGCAGCTTGTCAGGGGGAAACACCGGGGAGCTGTTTTTT
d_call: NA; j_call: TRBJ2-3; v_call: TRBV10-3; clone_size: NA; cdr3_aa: CAISASPYRDSLQGTDTQYF; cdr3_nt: TGTGCCATCAGTGCCTCTCCGTACCGTGACAGTCTTCAAGGGACAGATACGCAGTATTTT
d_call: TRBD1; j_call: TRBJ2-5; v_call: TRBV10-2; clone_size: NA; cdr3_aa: CASIHRDRAMETQYF; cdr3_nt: TGCGCCAGCATCCATCGGGACAGGGCGATGGAGACCCAGTACTTC
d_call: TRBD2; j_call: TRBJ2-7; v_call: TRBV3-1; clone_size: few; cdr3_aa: CASSQGTSGRRQYF; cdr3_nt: TGTGCCAGCAGCCAAGGGACTAGCGGGAGACGGCAGTACTTC
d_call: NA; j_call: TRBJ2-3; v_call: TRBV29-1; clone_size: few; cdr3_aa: CSVGAGGTDTQYF; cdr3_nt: TGCAGCGTTGGGGCGGGCGGCACAGATACGCAGTATTTT
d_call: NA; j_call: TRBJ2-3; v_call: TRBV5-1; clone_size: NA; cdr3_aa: CASIRDGGTDTQYF; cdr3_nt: TGCGCCAGCATCCGGGACGGTGGCACAGATACGCAGTATTTT
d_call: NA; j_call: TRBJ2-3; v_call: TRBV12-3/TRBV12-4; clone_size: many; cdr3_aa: CASSFGRFTDTQYF; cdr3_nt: TGTGCCAGCAGTTTCGGTAGATTCACAGATACGCAGTATTTT
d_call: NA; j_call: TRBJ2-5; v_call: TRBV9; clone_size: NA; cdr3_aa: CASSAPPQRSQETQYF; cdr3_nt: TGTGCCAGCAGCGCCCCACCCCAGCGGAGTCAAGAGACCCAGTACTTC
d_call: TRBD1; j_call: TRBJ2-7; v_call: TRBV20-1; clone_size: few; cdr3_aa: CSPTQGTSYEQYF; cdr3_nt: TGCAGTCCCACACAGGGGACCTCCTACGAGCAGTACTTC
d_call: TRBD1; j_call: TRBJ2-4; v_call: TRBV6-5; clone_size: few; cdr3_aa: CASSPGTDKNIQYF; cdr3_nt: TGTGCCAGCAGCCCGGGGACAGATAAAAACATTCAGTACTTC
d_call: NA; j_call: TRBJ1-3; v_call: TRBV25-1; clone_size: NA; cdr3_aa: CASSDRGSGNTIYF; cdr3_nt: TGTGCCAGCAGTGACAGGGGTTCTGGAAACACCATATATTTT
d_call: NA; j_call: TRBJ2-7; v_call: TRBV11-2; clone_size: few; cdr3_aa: CASSLTGLALGEQYF; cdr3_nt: TGTGCCAGCAGCTTAACGGGGCTAGCTTTGGGTGAGCAGTACTTC
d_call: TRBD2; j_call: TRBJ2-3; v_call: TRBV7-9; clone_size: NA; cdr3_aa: CASSSSYSGSPDTQYF; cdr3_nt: TGTGCCAGCAGCTCCTCTTATAGCGGGAGCCCAGATACGCAGTATTTT
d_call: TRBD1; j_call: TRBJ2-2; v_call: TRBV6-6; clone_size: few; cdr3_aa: CASSETGVGELFF; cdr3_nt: TGTGCCAGCAGTGAGACAGGGGTTGGGGAGCTGTTTTTT
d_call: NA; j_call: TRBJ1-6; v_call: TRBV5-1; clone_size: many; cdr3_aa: CASSSRQDNSPLHF; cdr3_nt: TGCGCCAGCAGCTCCAGACAGGATAATTCACCCCTCCACTTT
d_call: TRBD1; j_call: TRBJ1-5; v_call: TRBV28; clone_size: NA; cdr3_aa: CRTGGNVGQPQHF; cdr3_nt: TGTAGGACAGGGGGGAATGTGGGTCAGCCCCAGCATTTT
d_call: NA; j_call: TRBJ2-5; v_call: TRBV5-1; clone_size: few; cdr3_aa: CASSLDPGRIQETQYF; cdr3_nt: TGCGCCAGCAGCTTGGACCCGGGTCGAATACAAGAGACCCAGTACTTC
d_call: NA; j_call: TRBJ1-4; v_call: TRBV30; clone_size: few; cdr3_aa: CAWTSRRGGLVEKLFF; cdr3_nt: TGTGCCTGGACGAGCCGGAGGGGGGGGCTCGTAGAAAAACTGTTTTTT
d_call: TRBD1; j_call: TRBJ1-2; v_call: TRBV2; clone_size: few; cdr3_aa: CASSAGTDYGYTF; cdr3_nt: TGTGCCAGCAGCGCCGGGACAGACTATGGCTACACCTTC